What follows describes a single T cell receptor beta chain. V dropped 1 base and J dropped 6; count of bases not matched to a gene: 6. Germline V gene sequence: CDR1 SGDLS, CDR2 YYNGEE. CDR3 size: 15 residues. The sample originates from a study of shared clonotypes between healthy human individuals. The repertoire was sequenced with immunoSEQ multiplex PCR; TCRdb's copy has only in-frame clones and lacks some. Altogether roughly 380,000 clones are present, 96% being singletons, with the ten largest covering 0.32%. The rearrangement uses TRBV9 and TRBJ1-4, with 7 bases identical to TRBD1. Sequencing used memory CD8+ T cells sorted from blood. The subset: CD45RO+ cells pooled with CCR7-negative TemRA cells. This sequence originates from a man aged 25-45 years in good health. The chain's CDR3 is CASSVTGARDEKLFF. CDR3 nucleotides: TGTGCCAGCAGCGTAACAGGGGCGAGGGATGAAAAACTGTTTTTT.